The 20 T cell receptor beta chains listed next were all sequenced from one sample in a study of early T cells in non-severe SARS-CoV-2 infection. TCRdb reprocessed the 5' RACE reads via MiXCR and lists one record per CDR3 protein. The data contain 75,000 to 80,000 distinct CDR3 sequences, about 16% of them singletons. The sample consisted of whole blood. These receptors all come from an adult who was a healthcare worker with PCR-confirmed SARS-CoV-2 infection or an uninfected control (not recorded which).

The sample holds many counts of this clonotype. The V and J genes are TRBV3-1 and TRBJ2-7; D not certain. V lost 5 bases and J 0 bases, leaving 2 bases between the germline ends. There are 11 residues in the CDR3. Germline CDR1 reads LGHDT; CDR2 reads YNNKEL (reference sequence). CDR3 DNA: TGTGCCAGCAGCTCCTCCTACGAGCAGTACTTC. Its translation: CASSSSYEQYF.

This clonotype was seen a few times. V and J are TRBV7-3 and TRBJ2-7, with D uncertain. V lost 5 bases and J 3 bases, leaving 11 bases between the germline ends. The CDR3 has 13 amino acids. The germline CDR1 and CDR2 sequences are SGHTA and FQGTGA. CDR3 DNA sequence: TGTGCCAGCAGCAATGGTTCCCTCTACGAGCAGTACTTC. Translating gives CASSNGSLYEQYF.

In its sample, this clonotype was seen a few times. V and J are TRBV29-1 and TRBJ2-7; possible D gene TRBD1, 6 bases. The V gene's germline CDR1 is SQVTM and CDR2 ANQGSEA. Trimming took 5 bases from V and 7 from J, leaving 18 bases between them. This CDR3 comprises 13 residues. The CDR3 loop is CSVLRGFSGEQYF. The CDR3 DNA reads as TGCAGCGTTCTCAGGGGCTTTAGTGGGGAGCAGTACTTC.

The CDR3 sequence is CASTLRWRGVASNEQFF. The CDR3 DNA sequence: TGTGCCAGCACCCTTCGGTGGAGGGGAGTTGCTAGCAATGAGCAGTTCTTC. The chain uses TRBV6-1 and TRBJ2-1; D perhaps matches TRBD2 (6 bases). The CDR3 spans 17 residues. Looked up from germline, CDR1 is MNHNS and CDR2 is SASEGT. V was clipped by 7 bases and J by 6 bases, with 25 bases between them.

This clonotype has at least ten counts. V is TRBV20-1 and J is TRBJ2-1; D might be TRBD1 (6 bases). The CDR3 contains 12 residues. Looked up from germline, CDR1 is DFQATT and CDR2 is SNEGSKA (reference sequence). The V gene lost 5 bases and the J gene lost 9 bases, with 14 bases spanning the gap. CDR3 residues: CSAVQGLGEQFF. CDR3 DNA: TGCAGTGCTGTACAGGGCCTCGGTGAGCAGTTCTTC.

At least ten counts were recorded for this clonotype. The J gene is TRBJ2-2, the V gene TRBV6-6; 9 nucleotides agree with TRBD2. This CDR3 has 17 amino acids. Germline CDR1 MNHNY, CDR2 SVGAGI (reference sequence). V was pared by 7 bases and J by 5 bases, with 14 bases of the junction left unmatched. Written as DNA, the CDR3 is TGTGCCAGCATCAAGTGGTTAGCGGGAGCCGGGACCGGGGAGCTGTTTTTT. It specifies CASIKWLAGAGTGELFF.

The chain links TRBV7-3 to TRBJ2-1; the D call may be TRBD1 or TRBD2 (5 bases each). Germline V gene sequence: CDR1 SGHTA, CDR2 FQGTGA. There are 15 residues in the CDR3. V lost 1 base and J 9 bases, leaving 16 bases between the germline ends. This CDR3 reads CASSLRAVTGGEQFF. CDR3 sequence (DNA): TGTGCCAGCAGCTTAAGGGCGGTCACTGGGGGTGAGCAGTTCTTC.

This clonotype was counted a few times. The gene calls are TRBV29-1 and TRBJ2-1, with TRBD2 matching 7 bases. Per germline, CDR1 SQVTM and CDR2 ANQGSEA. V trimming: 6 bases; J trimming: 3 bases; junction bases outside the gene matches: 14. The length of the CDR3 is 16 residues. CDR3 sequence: CSVASGGAGLYNEQFF. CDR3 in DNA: TGCAGCGTCGCTTCCGGAGGAGCGGGACTCTACAATGAGCAGTTCTTC.

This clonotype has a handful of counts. The CDR3 region is CASSSAGTNYGYTF. The CDR3 DNA is TGTGCCAGCAGTTCAGCAGGGACTAACTATGGCTACACCTTC. The chain couples TRBV6-6 to TRBJ1-2, with D maybe TRBD1 (5 bases). This CDR3 has 14 residues. Germline CDR1 is MNHNY and CDR2 is SVGAGI (reference sequence). Trimming removed 4 bases from V and 0 bases from J, with 9 bases in between.

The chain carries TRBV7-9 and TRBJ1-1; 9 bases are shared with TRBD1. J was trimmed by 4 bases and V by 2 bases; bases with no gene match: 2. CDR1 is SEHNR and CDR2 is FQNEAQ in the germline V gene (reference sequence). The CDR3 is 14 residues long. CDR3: CASSLTGGGTEAFF. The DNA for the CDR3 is TGTGCCAGCAGCTTAACAGGGGGCGGCACTGAAGCTTTCTTT.

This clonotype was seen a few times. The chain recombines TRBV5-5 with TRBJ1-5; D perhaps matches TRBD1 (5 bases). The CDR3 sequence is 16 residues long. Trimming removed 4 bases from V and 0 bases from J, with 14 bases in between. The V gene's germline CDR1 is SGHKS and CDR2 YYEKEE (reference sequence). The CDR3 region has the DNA TGTGCCAGCAGCCTCGGGGCAGTCCATAGCAATCAGCCCCAGCATTTT. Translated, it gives CASSLGAVHSNQPQHF.

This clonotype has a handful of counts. CDR3 residues: CASSSTGTWAYEQYF. The CDR3, as DNA: TGCGCCAGCAGCTCTACCGGGACATGGGCCTACGAGCAGTACTTC. V usage is TRBV5-1 and J usage is TRBJ2-7; D may be TRBD1 (6 bases). Germline CDR1 reads SGHRS; CDR2 reads YFSETQ. Trimming took off 3 bases at V and 2 bases at J, with 15 bases between the two ends. The CDR3 is 15 amino acids.

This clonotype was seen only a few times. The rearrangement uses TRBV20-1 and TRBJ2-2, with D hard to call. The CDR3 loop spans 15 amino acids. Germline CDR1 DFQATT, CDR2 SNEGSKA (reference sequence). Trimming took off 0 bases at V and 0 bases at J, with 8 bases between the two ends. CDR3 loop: CSARDRLTNTGELFF. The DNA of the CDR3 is TGCAGTGCTAGAGATCGGCTAACGAACACCGGGGAGCTGTTTTTT.

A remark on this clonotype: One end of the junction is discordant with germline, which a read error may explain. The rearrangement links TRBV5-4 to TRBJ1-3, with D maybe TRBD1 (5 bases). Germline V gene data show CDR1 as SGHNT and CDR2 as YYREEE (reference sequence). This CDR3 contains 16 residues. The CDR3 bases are TGTGCCAGCAGCTTGGACGGGACCCGCTCTGAAAACACCATATATTTT. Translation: CASSLDGTRSENTIYF. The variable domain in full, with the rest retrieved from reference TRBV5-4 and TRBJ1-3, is ETGVTQSPTHLIKTRGQQVTLRCSSQSGHNTVSWYQQALGQGPQFIFQYYREEENGRGNFPPRFSGLQFPNYSSELNVNALELDDSALYLCASSLDGTRSENTIYFGEGSWLTVV.

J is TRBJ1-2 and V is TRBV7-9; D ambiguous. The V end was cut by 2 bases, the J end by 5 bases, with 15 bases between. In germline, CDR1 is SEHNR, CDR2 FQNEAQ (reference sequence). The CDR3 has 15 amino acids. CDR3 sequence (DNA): TGTGCCAGCAGCTTAATCGAGATCCACAAATATGGCTACACCTTC. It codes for CASSLIEIHKYGYTF.

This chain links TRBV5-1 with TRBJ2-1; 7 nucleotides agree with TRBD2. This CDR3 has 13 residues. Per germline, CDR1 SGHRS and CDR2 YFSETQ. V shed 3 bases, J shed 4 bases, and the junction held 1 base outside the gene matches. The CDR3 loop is CASSSGLYNEQFF. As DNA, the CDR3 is TGCGCCAGCAGCTCGGGACTATACAATGAGCAGTTCTTC.

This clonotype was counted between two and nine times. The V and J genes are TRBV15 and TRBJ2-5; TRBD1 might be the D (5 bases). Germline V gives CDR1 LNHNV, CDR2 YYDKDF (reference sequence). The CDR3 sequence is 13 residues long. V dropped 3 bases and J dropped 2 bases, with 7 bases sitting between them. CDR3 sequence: CATSSSGQETQYF. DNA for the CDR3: TGTGCCACCAGCAGCTCAGGGCAAGAGACCCAGTACTTC.

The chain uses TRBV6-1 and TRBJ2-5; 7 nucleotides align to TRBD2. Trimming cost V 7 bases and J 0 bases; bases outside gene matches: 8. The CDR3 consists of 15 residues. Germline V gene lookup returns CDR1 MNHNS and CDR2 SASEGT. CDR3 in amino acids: CASIGLAAYQETQYF. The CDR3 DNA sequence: TGTGCCAGCATAGGGCTAGCGGCGTACCAAGAGACCCAGTACTTC.

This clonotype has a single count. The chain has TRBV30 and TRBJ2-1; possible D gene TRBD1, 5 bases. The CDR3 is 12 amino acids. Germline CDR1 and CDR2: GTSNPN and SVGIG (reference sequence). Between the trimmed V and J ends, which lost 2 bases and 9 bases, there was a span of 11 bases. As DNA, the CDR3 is TGTGCCTGGAGTCCCCAGGGTCTTGAGCAGTTCTTC. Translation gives CAWSPQGLEQFF.

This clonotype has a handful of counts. The CDR3 sequence: CASSDGRTDEKLFF. Written as DNA, the CDR3 is TGCGCCAGCAGCGACGGACGTACGGATGAAAAACTGTTTTTT. This rearrangement joins TRBV4-1 to TRBJ1-4, with unresolved D. Trimming took off 5 bases at V and 6 bases at J, with 13 bases between the two ends. Germline V gene data show CDR1 as MGHRA and CDR2 as YSYEKL. The CDR3 is 14 amino acids.